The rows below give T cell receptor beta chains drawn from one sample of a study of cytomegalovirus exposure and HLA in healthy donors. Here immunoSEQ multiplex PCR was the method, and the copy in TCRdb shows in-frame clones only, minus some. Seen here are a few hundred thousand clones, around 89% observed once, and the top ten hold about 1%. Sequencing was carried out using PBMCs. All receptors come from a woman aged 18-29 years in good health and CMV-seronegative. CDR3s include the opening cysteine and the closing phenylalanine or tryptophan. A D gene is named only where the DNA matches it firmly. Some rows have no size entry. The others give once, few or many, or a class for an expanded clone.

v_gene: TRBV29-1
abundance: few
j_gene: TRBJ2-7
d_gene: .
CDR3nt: TGCAGCGTTGCGGCCGGGTGGGCCTACGAGCAGTACTTC
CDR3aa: CSVAAGWAYEQYF

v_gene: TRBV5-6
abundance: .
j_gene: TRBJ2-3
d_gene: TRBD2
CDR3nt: TGTGCCAGCAGCGAAAGGACTAGCGGTAGCACAGATACGCAGTATTTT
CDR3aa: CASSERTSGSTDTQYF

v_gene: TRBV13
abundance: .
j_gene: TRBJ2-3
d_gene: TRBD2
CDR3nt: TGTGCCAGCAGCTTAGTAGCGGGAGCTGCCAGTACGCAGTATTTT
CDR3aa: CASSLVAGAASTQYF

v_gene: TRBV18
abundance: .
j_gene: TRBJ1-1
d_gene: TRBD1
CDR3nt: TGTGCCAGCTCACACGACAGGGCCACTGAAGCTTTCTTT
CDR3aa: CASSHDRATEAFF

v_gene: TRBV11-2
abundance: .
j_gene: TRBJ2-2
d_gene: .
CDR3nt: TGTGCCAGCAGCTTATCTCGGACAGAGACCGGGGAGCTGTTTTTT
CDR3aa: CASSLSRTETGELFF

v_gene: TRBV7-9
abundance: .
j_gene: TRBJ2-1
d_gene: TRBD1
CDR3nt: TGTGCCAGCAGCGCCCGACAGGGTTTGAATGAGCAGTTCTTC
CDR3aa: CASSARQGLNEQFF

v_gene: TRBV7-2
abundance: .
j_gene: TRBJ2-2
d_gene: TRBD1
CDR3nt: TGTGCCAGCAGCAGAAGGACAGGCACCGGCACCGGGGAGCTGTTTTTT
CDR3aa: CASSRRTGTGTGELFF

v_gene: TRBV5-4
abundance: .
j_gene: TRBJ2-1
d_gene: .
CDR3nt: TGTGCCAGCAGCTGGGGGCACCGGGGCCGTAACAATGAGCAGTTCTTC
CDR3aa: CASSWGHRGRNNEQFF

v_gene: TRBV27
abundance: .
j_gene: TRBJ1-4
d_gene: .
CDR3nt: TGTGCCAGCAGTTTAGGCGTCAGGGCGCGCGAAAAACTGTTTTTT
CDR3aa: CASSLGVRAREKLFF

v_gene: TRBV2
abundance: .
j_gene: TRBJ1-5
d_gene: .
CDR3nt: TGTGCCAGCATCGCGGGTGAGGGTCAGCCCCAGCATTTT
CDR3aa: CASIAGEGQPQHF

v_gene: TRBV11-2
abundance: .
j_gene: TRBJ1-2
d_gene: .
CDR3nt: TGTGCCAGCAGCGCCGGGACGGGGGGTGGCTACACCTTC
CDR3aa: CASSAGTGGGYTF

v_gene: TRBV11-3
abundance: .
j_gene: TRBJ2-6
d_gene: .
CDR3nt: TGTGCCAGCAGCTTAGGAGGTTCTTACACTGGGGCCAACGTCCTGACTTTC
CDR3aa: CASSLGGSYTGANVLTF

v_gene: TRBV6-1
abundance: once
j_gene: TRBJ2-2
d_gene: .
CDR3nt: TGTGCCAGCAGTGAGATAAGGGGCCCCGGGGAGCTGTTTTTT
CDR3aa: CASSEIRGPGELFF

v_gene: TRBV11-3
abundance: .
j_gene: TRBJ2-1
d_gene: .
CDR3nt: TGTGCCAGCAGCCCCCAATACAATGAGCAGTTCTTC
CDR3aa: CASSPQYNEQFF

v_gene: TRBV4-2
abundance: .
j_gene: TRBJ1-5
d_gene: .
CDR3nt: TGTGCCAGCAGCCAAGATGTGAACAGGGCTCGGCATTTT
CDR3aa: CASSQDVNRARHF

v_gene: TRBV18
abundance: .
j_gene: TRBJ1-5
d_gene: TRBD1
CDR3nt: TGTGCCAGCTCACTCTCCACAGGGGGGAGCAATCAGCCCCAGCATTTT
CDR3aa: CASSLSTGGSNQPQHF

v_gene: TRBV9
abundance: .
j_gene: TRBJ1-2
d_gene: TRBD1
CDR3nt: TGTGCCAGCAGCCCTAGTGGGACAGGGAATCTCCGCTACACCTTC
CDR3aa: CASSPSGTGNLRYTF

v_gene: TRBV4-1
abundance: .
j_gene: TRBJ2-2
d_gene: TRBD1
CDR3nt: TGCGCCAGCAGCCCCACCGGGACAGCAACCGGGGAGCTGTTTTTT
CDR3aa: CASSPTGTATGELFF

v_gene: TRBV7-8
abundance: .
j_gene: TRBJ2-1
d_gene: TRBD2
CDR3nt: TGTGCCAGCAGACAGAGCGGGGGGAACTACAATGAGCAGTTCTTC
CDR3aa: CASRQSGGNYNEQFF

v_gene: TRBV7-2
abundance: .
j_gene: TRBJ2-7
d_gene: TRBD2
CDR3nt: TGTGCCAGCAGCTTAGCAAGCGGGGGGACTTACGAGCAGTACTTC
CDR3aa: CASSLASGGTYEQYF

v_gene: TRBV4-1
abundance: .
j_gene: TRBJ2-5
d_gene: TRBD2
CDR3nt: TGCGCCAGCAGCCAAGTGTTAGCGGGGGGTGAGACCCAGTACTTC
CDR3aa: CASSQVLAGGETQYF

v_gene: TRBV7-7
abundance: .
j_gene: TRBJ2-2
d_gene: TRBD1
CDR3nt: TGTGCCAGCAGAATCCGGGACAGGGAGCCCACCGGGGAGCTGTTTTTT
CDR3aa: CASRIRDREPTGELFF

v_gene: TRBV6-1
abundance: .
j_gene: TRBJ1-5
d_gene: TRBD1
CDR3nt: TGTGCCAGCAGTGAATGGACAGGAAGGAGCAATCAGCCCCAGCATTTT
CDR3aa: CASSEWTGRSNQPQHF

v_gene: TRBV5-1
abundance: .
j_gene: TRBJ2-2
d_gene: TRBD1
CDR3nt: TGCGCCAGCAGCTTGGGCCTTGGGACAGGGGGCACGAACACCGGGGAGCTGTTTTTT
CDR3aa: CASSLGLGTGGTNTGELFF

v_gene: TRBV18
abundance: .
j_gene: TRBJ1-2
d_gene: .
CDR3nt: TGTGCCAGCTCACCCCCCGGGGGAGGGAGTGACTATGGCTACACCTTC
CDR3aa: CASSPPGGGSDYGYTF

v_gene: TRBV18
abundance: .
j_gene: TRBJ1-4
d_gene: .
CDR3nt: TGTGCCAGCTCACCACCGGGGGCGCGGGAGGAAAAACTGTTTTTT
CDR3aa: CASSPPGAREEKLFF

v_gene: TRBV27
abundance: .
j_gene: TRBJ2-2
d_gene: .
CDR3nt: TGTGCCAGCAGTTCGGTCTCTGCGGAGCTGTTTTTT
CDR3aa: CASSSVSAELFF

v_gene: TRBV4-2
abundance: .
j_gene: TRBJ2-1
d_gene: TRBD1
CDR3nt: TGTGCCAGCAGCCCCGGGACAGGGCTGGAGAATGAGCAGTTCTTC
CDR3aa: CASSPGTGLENEQFF

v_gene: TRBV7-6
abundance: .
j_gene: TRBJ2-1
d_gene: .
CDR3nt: TGTGCCAGCAGCTTACATAGGAGCTCCTACAATGAGCAGTTCTTC
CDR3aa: CASSLHRSSYNEQFF

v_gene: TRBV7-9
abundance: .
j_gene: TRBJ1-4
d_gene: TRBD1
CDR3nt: TGTGCCAGCAGCTTGACAGGGAAGGCAACTAATGAAAAACTGTTTTTT
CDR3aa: CASSLTGKATNEKLFF

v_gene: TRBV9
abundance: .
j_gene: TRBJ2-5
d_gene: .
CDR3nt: TGTGCCAGCAGCGTAGCAGGGGGGAGGCAAGAGACCCAGTACTTC
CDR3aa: CASSVAGGRQETQYF

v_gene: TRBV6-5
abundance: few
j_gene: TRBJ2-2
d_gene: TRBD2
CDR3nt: TGTGCCATTCGGGGTAGCGGGAGATCCGGGGAGCTGTTTTTT
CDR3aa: CAIRGSGRSGELFF

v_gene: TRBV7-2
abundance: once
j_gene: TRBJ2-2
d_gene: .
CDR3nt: TGTGCCAGCACCAGGACAATGCGCACCGGGGAGCTGTTTTTT
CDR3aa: CASTRTMRTGELFF

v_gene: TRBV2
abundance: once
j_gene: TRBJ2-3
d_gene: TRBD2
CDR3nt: TGTGCCAGTCTCAGACTAGCGGGAGGGCCGGGTAGAGATACGCAGTATTTT
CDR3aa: CASLRLAGGPGRDTQYF

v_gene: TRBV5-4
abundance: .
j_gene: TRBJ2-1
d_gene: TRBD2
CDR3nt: TGTGCCAGCAGCTCGGTAGCGGGAGGCGGTGAGCAGTTCTTC
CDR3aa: CASSSVAGGGEQFF

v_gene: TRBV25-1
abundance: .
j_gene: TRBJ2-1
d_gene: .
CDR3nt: TGTGCCAGCAGTGAATCAAACGGGGGGCAGTTCTTC
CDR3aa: CASSESNGGQFF

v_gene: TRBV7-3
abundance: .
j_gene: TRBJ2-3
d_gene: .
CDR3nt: TGTGCCAGCAGCTTAATTCCGAACTCATTTAGCACAGATACGCAGTATTTT
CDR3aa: CASSLIPNSFSTDTQYF

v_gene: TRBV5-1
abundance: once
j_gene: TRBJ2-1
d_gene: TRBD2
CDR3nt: TGCGCCAGCAGCTTTTACCCGGGGGGGCCGAGGAATGAGCAGTTCTTC
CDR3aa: CASSFYPGGPRNEQFF

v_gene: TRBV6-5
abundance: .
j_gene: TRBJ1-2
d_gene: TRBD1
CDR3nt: TGTGCCAGCAGTTACCAGGGACAGGGTGCCTATGGCTACACCTTC
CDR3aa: CASSYQGQGAYGYTF

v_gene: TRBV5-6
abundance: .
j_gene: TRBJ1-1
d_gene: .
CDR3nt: TGTGCCAGCAGCTCCAGGCCGAGAGTTGAAGCTTTCTTT
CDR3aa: CASSSRPRVEAFF

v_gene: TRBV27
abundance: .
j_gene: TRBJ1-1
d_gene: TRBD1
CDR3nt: TGTGCCAGCAGAAAGACAGGGGGCAGGTGGACTGAAGCTTTCTTT
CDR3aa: CASRKTGGRWTEAFF

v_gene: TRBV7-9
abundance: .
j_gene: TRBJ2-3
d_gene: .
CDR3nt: TGTGCCAGCAGCTCTGGACAGTTTAGCACAGATACGCAGTATTTT
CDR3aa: CASSSGQFSTDTQYF

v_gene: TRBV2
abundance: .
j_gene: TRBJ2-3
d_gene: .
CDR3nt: TGTGCCAGCAGTCGAGAACAGGGTACGCAGTATTTT
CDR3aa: CASSREQGTQYF

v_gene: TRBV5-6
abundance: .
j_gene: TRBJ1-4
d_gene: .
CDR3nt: TGTGCCAGCAGCTCCCAACTAGAGAGTCTAAGATTAGATGAAAAACTGTTTTTT
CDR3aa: CASSSQLESLRLDEKLFF

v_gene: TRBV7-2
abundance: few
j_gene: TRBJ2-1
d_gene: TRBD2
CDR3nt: TGTGCCAGCAGCTTAGGGACTAGCGGCTACAATGAGCAGTTCTTC
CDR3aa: CASSLGTSGYNEQFF

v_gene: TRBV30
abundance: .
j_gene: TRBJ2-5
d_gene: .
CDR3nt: TGTGCCTGGAGATCCAGGGCAGCGGAGACCCAGTACTTC
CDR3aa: CAWRSRAAETQYF

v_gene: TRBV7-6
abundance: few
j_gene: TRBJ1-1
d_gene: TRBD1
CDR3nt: TGTGCCAGCAGTGAACAGGCAGGGGGCATGGGAACTGAAGCTTTCTTT
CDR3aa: CASSEQAGGMGTEAFF

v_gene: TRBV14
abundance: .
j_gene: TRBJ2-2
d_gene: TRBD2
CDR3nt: TGTGCCAGCAGCCGAGGTCCGACTAGCGGGAGCCACACTGGGGAGCTGTTTTTT
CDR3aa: CASSRGPTSGSHTGELFF

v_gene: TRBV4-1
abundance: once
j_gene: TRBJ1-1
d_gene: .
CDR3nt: TGCGCCAGCAGCCTAAAGAAAGACATGAACACTGAAGCTTTCTTT
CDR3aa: CASSLKKDMNTEAFF

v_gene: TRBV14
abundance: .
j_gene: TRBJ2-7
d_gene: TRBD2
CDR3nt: TGTGCCAGCAGCCAAGAATTAGCGGGGGCCTACGAGCAGTACTTC
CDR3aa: CASSQELAGAYEQYF

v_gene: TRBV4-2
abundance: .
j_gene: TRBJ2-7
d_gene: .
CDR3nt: TGTGCCAGCAGCCAAGGACAGCTCGACTACGAGCAGTACTTC
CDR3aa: CASSQGQLDYEQYF

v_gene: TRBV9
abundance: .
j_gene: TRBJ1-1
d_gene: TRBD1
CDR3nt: TGTGCCAGCAGCGTAAGGACAGGGGGGCTGAACACTGAAGCTTTCTTT
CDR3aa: CASSVRTGGLNTEAFF

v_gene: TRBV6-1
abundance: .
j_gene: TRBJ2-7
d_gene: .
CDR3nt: TGTGCCAGCAGCCCATCGTACTTC
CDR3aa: CASSPSYF